This record concerns one T cell receptor beta chain sequence. This specimen belongs to a study of blood T cell repertoires in COVID-19. Study details: PBMCs, B-cell-depleted T cells, or T cells were the source of the cDNA or gDNA that made up the material.

Original methodology: Amplified reference gene primers provided the basis for estimating nucleated cell counts. Data came from immunoSEQ multiplex PCR; TCRdb stores just in-frame clones and leaves some out. From that table come the V and J calls and clone size; the DNA was used to work out D and trimming. Among around 150,000 clones, roughly nine tenths were seen once, and the ten largest hold about 0.95%. J was trimmed by 11 bases and V by 5 bases; bases with no gene match: 11. Germline CDR1 reads GTSNPN; CDR2 reads SVGIG (reference sequence). This CDR3 is 14 amino acids long. The sequenced sample consisted of peripheral blood. The chain links TRBV30 to TRBJ2-3; TRBD2 agrees at 12 bases. This clonotype was obtained from a young man with acute or convalescent COVID-19. The CDR3 DNA sequence: TGTGCCTGGGAACTAGCGGGGGGCCCGATGGGGCAGTATTTT. Translation gives CAWELAGGPMGQYF.